These 2 T cell receptor beta chains were all obtained from the same sample, sequenced in a study of shared clonotypes between healthy human individuals. TCRdb's copy holds only in-frame clones and misses some; the assay was immunoSEQ multiplex PCR. Altogether 950,000 to 1,100,000 clones are present, about 75% being singletons, with the ten largest covering approximately 1.5%. Source material: memory CD4+ T cells sorted from blood. Subset noted: CD45RA-negative fraction. The receptors stem from a man aged 18 to 29 in good health.

This chain joins TRBV28 and TRBJ1-4; TRBD1 might be the D (5 bases). Germline values: CDR1 MDHEN, CDR2 SYDVKM. The length of the CDR3 is 15 residues. V dropped 6 bases and J dropped 1 base, with 12 bases sitting between them. In DNA, the CDR3 is TGTGCCAGCAGGGGGGACCCCATAACTAATGAAAAACTGTTTTTT. This encodes CASRGDPITNEKLFF.

The V call is TRBV5-4, the J call TRBJ2-1; tentative D call: TRBD2 (5 bases). CDR3 size: 16 residues. Germline assignment: CDR1 SGHNT and CDR2 YYREEE (reference sequence). V was trimmed by 3 bases and J by 7 bases, leaving 20 bases between them. CDR3 in amino acids: CASSSPSRGGSNEQFF. The CDR3 DNA is TGTGCCAGCAGCTCCCCCAGTCGAGGAGGAAGTAATGAGCAGTTCTTC.